A single count supports the clone carrying this T cell receptor (beta chain). Its antigen is undetermined. One end of the junction fails to match germline, which may point to a read error. This specimen comes from a study of T-cell reconstitution after alpha-beta-depleted transplantation in children. General study findings and limits: As was reported, about two months after transplant, alpha-beta T cells came from several hundred expanded graft clones. T-cell counts and diversity at one year post-transplant came mainly from newly produced T cells.

Unique molecular identifiers were built into the TCRbeta library. TCRdb processed the PCR reads anew with MiXCR; each CDR3 protein has one entry. The sample records about 610,000 distinct CDR3 sequences, over 20% being singletons. The V gene's germline CDR1 is KGHDR and CDR2 SFDVKD. The CDR3 has 14 residues. The chain links TRBV24-1 to TRBJ1-5; D gene ambiguous. The TCR comes from a boy under two years old with Wiskott-Aldrich syndrome, due to receive a stem cell transplant. The sequencing used PBMCs, collected before TCRalphabeta/CD19-depleted stem cell transplant. The CDR3 loop reads CATSDGPSKQPQHF. As DNA, the CDR3 is TGTGCCACCAGTGACGGTCCTAGCAAACAGCCCCAGCATTTT.